Described below is a single TCR beta chain sequence and its context. Its antigen remains unknown. Constant-segment primers served in 5'RACE that generated TCR alpha and TCR beta cDNA libraries bearing sample barcodes and UMIs. TCRdb reprocessed the 5' RACE reads via MiXCR and lists one record per CDR3 protein. The sample lists around 200,000 distinct CDR3 sequences; approximately 10% were seen once. These data belong to a study of T-cell memory formation after mild COVID-19. Overall study findings and caveats: Cross-reactive memory apparently joined, as some responding clones appeared in pre-infection memory.

With V trimmed by 6 bases and J by 1 base, 10 bases remained unmatched. Germline CDR1 reads DFQATT; CDR2 reads SNEGSKA (reference sequence). This CDR3 comprises 16 residues. V is TRBV20-1 and J is TRBJ2-1, with 9 positions matching TRBD2. Material: PBMCs or a T cell subset sorted from them (not recorded which). The TCR originated in a man aged 18 to 30 who had mild COVID-19 (a few samples of this study predate the infection). Cell type and time point are not known. The DNA of the CDR3 is TGCAGTGCCAGAAAGGCGGGGGGGCCTTCCTACAATGAGCAGTTCTTC. It specifies CSARKAGGPSYNEQFF.